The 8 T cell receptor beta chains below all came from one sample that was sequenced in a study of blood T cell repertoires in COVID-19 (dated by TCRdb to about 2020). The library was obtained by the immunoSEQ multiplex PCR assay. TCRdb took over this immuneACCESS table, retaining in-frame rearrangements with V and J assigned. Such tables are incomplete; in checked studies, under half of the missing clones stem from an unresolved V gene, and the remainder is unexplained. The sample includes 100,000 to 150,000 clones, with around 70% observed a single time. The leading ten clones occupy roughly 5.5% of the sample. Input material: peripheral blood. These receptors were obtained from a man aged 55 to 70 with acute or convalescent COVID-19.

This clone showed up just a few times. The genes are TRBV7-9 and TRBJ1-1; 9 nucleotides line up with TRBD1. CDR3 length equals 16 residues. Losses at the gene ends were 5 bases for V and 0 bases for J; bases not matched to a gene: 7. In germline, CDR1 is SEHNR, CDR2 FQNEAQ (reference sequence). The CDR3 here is CASSPRQGGMNTEAFF. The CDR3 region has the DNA TGTGCCAGCAGCCCTAGACAGGGGGGGATGAACACTGAAGCTTTCTTT.

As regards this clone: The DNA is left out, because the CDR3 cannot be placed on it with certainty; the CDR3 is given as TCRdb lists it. The CDR3 sequence is CASSKIDLARSCFF. The V gene is TRBV11-1, the J gene TRBJ2-2; the DNA was not compared with TRBD2, the D call given in the table. CDR1 SGHAT and CDR2 FQDESV come from the germline V gene (reference sequence). The CDR3 is 14 residues long, ends included.

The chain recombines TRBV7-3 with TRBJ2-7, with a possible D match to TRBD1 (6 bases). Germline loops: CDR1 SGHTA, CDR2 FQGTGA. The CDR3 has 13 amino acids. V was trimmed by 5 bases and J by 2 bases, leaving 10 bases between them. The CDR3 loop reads CASSPGQTYEQYF. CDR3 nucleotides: TGTGCCAGCAGCCCGGGACAAACCTACGAGCAGTACTTC. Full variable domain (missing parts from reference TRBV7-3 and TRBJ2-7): GAGVSQTPSNKVTEKGKYVELRCDPISGHTALYWYRQSLGQGPEFLIYFQGTGAADDSGLPNDRFFAVRPEGSVSTLKIQRTERGDSAVYLCASSPGQTYEQYFGPGTRLTVT.

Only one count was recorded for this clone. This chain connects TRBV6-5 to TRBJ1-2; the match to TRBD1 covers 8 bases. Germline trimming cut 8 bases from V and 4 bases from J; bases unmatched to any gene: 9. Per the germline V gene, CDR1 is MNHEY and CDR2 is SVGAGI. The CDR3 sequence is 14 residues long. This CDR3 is CASCRDRFLYGYTF. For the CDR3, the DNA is TGTGCCAGCTGCCGGGACAGGTTTCTCTATGGCTACACCTTC.

The CDR3 loop reads CASRNPGPGELFF. CDR3 sequence (DNA): TGTGCCAGCAGGAACCCTGGCCCCGGGGAGCTGTTTTTT. The chain carries TRBV2 and TRBJ2-2; no clear D. V lost 6 bases to trimming and J lost 6 bases, with 11 bases between them. CDR1 is SNHLY, CDR2 FYNNEI, per germline. This CDR3 contains 13 residues.

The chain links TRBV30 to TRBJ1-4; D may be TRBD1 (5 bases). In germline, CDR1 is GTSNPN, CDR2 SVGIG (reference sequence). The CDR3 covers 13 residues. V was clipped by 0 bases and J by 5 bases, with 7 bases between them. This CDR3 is CAWSVRTNEKLFF. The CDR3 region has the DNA TGTGCCTGGAGTGTTAGGACAAATGAAAAACTGTTTTTT. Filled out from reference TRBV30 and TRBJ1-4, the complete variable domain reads SQTIHQWPATLVQPVGSPLSLECTVEGTSNPNLYWYRQAAGRGLQLLFYSVGIGQISSEVPQNLSASRPQDRQFILSSKKLLLSDSGFYLCAWSVRTNEKLFFGSGTQLSVL.

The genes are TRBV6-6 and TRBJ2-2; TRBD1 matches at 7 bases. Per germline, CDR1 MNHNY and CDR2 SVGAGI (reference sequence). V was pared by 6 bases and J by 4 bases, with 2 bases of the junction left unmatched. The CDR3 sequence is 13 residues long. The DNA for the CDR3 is TGTGCCAGCAGACCAGGGGGCACCGGGGAGCTGTTTTTT. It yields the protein CASRPGGTGELFF.

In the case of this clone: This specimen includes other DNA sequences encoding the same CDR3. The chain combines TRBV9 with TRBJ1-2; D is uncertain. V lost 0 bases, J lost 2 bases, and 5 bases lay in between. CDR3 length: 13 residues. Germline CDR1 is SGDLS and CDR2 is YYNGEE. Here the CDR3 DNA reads TGTGCCAGCAGCGTAGATCAAAACTATGGCTACACCTTC. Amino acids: CASSVDQNYGYTF.